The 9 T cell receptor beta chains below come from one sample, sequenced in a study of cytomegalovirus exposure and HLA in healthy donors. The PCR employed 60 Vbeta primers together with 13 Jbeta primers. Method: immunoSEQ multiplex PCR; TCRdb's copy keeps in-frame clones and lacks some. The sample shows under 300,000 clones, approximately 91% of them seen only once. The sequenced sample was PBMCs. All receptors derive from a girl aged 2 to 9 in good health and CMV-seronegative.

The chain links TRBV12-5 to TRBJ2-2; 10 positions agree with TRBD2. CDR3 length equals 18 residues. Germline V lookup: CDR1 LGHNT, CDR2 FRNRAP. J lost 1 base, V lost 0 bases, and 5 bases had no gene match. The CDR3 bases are TGTGCTAGTGGTTTGGTCCTCGGACTAGCGGAGAACACCGGGGAGCTGTTTTTT. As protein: CASGLVLGLAENTGELFF.

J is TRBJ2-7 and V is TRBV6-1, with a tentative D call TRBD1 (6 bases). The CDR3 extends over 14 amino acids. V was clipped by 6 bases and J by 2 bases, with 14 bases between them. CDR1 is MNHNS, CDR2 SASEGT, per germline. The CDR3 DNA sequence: TGTGCCAGCAGAAGGACAGTTGGGACCTACGAGCAGTACTTC. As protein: CASRRTVGTYEQYF.

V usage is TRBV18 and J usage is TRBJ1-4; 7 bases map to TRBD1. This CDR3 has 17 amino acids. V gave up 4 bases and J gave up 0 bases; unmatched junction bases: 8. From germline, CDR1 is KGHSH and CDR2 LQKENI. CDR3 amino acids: CASSLNRGVSTNEKLFF. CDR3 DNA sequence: TGTGCCAGCTCACTCAACAGGGGAGTTTCAACTAATGAAAAACTGTTTTTT. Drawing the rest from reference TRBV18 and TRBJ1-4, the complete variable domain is NAGVMQNPRHLVRRRGQEARLRCSPMKGHSHVYWYRQLPEEGLKFMVYLQKENIIDESGMPKERFSAEFPKEGPSILRIQQVVRGDSAAYFCASSLNRGVSTNEKLFFGSGTQLSVL.

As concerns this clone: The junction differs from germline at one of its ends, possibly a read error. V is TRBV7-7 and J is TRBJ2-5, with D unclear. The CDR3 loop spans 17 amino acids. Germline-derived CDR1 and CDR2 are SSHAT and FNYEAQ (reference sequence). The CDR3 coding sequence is TGTGCTAGCAGCTTAGGTCGTTTTCGAGACTCTGGGGAGACCCAGTACTTC. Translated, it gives CASSLGRFRDSGETQYF.

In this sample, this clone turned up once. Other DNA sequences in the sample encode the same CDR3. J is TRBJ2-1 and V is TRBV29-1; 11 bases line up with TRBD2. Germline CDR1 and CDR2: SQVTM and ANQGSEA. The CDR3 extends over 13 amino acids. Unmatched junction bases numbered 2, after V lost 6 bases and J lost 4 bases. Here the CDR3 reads CSVGTSGYNEQFF. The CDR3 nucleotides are TGCAGCGTGGGGACTAGCGGTTACAATGAGCAGTTCTTC.

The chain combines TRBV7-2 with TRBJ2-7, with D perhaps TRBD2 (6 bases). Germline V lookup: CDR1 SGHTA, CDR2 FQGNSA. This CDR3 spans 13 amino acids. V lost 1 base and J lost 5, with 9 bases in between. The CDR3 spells CASSLVGGNEQYF. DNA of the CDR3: TGTGCCAGCAGCTTAGTAGGAGGGAACGAGCAGTACTTC.

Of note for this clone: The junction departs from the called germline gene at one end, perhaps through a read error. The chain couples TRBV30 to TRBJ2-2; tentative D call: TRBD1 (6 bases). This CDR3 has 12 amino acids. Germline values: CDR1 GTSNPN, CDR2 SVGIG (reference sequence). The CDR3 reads CARRTETGELFF. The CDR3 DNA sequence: TGTGCCCGGAGGACAGAGACCGGGGAGCTGTTTTTT.

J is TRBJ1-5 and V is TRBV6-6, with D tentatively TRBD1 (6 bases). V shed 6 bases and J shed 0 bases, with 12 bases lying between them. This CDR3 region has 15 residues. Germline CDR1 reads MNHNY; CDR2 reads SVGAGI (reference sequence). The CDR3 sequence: CASRGTPFSNQPQHF. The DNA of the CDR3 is TGTGCCAGCAGGGGGACACCCTTTAGCAATCAGCCCCAGCATTTT.

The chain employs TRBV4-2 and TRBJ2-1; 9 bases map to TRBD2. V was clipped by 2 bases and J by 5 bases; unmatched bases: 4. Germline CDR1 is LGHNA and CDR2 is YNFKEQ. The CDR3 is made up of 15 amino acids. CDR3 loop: CASSQLASGDNEQFF. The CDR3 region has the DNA TGTGCCAGCAGCCAACTGGCTAGCGGGGACAATGAGCAGTTCTTC.